These 25 T cell receptor beta chains were sequenced from one sample in a study of T cell repertoires in cytomegalovirus infection (dated by TCRdb to the late 2010s). TCRdb names Illumina HiSeq 1500 as the instrument used. TCRdb cleaned the public reads at Q25 with fastp, built clones with MiXCR and kept in-frame beta chains. Rows merge per CDR3 protein into single entries with the most common DNA and genes. The sample table contains 100,000 to 150,000 distinct CDR3 sequences; only one count was recorded for approximately 9.2% of them. In total, the top ten clones hold over 9.5% of the sample. The specimen sequenced was PBMCs. These receptors were taken from a human donor in good health (CMV status not recorded). Some clones in this sample may be carry-over from other donors' samples.

This clonotype was seen at least ten times. The chain joins TRBV12-3 or TRBV12-4 to TRBJ1-4; possibly TRBD1 for D (6 bases). The CDR3 sequence is 14 residues long. V lost 3 bases, J lost 6 bases, and 11 bases lay in between. CDR3 DNA: TGTGCCAGCAGTTTCAGGGGATCGGATGAAAAACTGTTTTTT. As protein: CASSFRGSDEKLFF.

The gene calls are TRBV28 and TRBJ1-2; D unresolved. V lost 10 bases, J lost 5 bases, and 8 bases lay in between. The CDR3 loop spans 10 amino acids. Germline V gives CDR1 MDHEN, CDR2 SYDVKM. In DNA form, the CDR3 reads TGTGCCACCTGGGAGTATGGCTACACCTTC. Translating gives CATWEYGYTF.

About this clonotype: This may be a read error: a much more frequent sequence differs by one nucleotide. The V gene is TRBV3-1, the J gene TRBJ2-5; 12 bases align to TRBD2. This CDR3 has 16 amino acids. With 2 bases clipped from V and 4 bases from J, the junction kept 5 bases outside the gene matches. Germline loops: CDR1 LGHDT, CDR2 YNNKEL (reference sequence). DNA for the CDR3: TGTGCCAGCAGCCAACTAGCGGGGGGGCCCGTAGAGACCCAGTACTTC. Amino acid sequence: CASSQLAGGPVETQYF.

This clonotype has ten or more counts. V is TRBV5-4 and J is TRBJ1-2; 9 bases are shared with TRBD1. Per the germline V gene, CDR1 is SGHNT and CDR2 is YYREEE (reference sequence). V dropped 3 bases and J dropped 9; count of bases not matched to a gene: 9. The CDR3 spans 14 residues. The CDR3 DNA sequence: TGTGCCAGCAGCTCATCCGGGACAGGGTTGCGCTACACCTTC. Residues: CASSSSGTGLRYTF.

This clonotype has a count of ten or more. The V and J genes are TRBV7-2 and TRBJ1-1, with 10 nucleotides matching TRBD1. CDR3 length: 15 residues. Trimming removed 5 bases from V and 4 bases from J; junction bases left unmatched: 7. CDR1 and CDR2 from the germline V gene are SGHTA and FQGNSA. The CDR3 nucleotides are TGTGCCAGCAGCAAAAGACAGGGGGCGGTCACTGAAGCTTTCTTT. Translating it yields CASSKRQGAVTEAFF.

J is TRBJ1-4 and V is TRBV29-1; D unclear. Trimming cost V 5 bases and J 5 bases, with 6 bases left between them. The CDR3 spans 11 residues. In germline, CDR1 is SQVTM, CDR2 ANQGSEA. DNA of the CDR3: TGCAGCGTTCACAGAAATGAAAAACTGTTTTTT. The encoded protein is CSVHRNEKLFF.

To note about this clonotype: This may stem from a read error, because a much larger clone lies one nucleotide away. This chain links TRBV2 with TRBJ2-7; D call uncertain. There are 11 residues in the CDR3. V lost 8 bases and J 5 bases, leaving 10 bases between the germline ends. From germline, CDR1 is SNHLY and CDR2 FYNNEI. The CDR3 reads CASCLRDEQYF. The CDR3 DNA follows: TGTGCCAGCTGCCTCCGGGACGAGCAGTACTTC.

This clonotype appeared a few times. The chain combines TRBV20-1 with TRBJ2-2; D is unresolved. The CDR3 has 14 residues. Germline values: CDR1 DFQATT, CDR2 SNEGSKA (reference sequence). V was pared by 3 bases and J by 1 base, with 9 bases between. CDR3 DNA: TGCAGTGCTAGGCGGACCCTGAACACCGGGGAGCTGTTTTTT. Translating it yields CSARRTLNTGELFF.

With regard to this clonotype: The conserved final phenylalanine or tryptophan is absent from the CDR3, which likely points to a read error. The chain employs TRBV2 and TRBJ1-1; no definite D call. Germline-derived CDR1 and CDR2 are SNHLY and FYNNEI. The V end lost 0 bases, the J end lost 5 bases, and 10 bases lay between the germline ends. The CDR3 contains 14 residues. The CDR3 protein is CASSEALGGTEAFL. CDR3 nucleotides: TGTGCCAGCAGTGAAGCCCTAGGAGGTACTGAAGCTTTCCTT.

In its sample, this clonotype ranks as medium-sized. The V and J genes are TRBV28 and TRBJ1-3, with D unclear. The CDR3 contains 13 residues. Trimming shortened V by 1 base and J by 4 bases, and 5 bases separated the two germline ends. Germline V gene sequence: CDR1 MDHEN, CDR2 SYDVKM. CDR3 loop: CASSLLQGNTIYF. In DNA form, the CDR3 reads TGTGCCAGCAGTTTATTACAAGGAAACACCATATATTTT.

This clonotype has ten or more counts. The CDR3 DNA reads as TGTGCCAGCAGCTTAAACAGCGGGCCGAATTATGGCTACACCTTC. This encodes CASSLNSGPNYGYTF. The chain employs TRBV7-3 and TRBJ1-2; D gene ambiguous. CDR3 length: 15 residues. Germline V CDR1 and CDR2: SGHTA, FQGTGA. V was trimmed by 1 base and J by 5 bases, leaving 14 bases between them. Based on the CDR3 plus reference TRBV7-3 and TRBJ1-2, the full variable domain is GAGVSQTPSNKVTEKGKYVELRCDPISGHTALYWYRQSLGQGPEFLIYFQGTGAADDSGLPNDRFFAVRPEGSVSTLKIQRTERGDSAVYLCASSLNSGPNYGYTFGSGTRLTVV.

This clonotype was detected a few times. The CDR3 region has the DNA TGCAGTGCTAGACTCCCCGGATTGAGGGGACACAGCAGTGAGCAGTTCTTC. Protein: CSARLPGLRGHSSEQFF. The V and J genes are TRBV20-1 and TRBJ2-1, with D possibly matching TRBD1 (6 bases). Germline V CDR1 and CDR2: DFQATT, SNEGSKA (reference sequence). The CDR3 runs to 17 residues. V lost 2 bases and J lost 9, with 26 bases in between.

J is TRBJ2-1 and V is TRBV20-1; TRBD2 agrees at 7 bases. The ends lost 5 bases at V and 5 bases at J; junction bases unmatched: 9. CDR1 is DFQATT and CDR2 is SNEGSKA in the germline V gene (reference sequence). This CDR3 region has 14 residues. The CDR3 nucleotides read TGCAGTGCTCCACAGGCGGGGGTGAACAATGAGCAGTTCTTC. It encodes CSAPQAGVNNEQFF.

The chain joins TRBV27 to TRBJ2-7; D may be TRBD2 (5 bases). Between the trimmed V and J ends, which lost 5 bases and 6 bases, there was a span of 14 bases. The germline CDR1 and CDR2 sequences are MNHEY and SMNVEV (reference sequence). The CDR3 covers 13 residues. The CDR3: CASSPRPLGEQYF. The CDR3 nucleotides read TGTGCCAGCAGTCCACGACCACTAGGCGAGCAGTACTTC.

This clonotype was counted many times. The chain has TRBV2 and TRBJ2-7; D may be TRBD2 (6 bases). CDR1 and CDR2 from the germline V gene are SNHLY and FYNNEI. The V and J ends lost 7 bases and 1 base respectively, with 17 bases between them. This CDR3 has 15 residues. DNA for the CDR3: TGTGCCAGCACTCCCATGGCGGGGCCTTCCTACGAGCAGTACTTC. Amino acids: CASTPMAGPSYEQYF. The full variable domain, rest sourced from reference TRBV2 and TRBJ2-7, is EPEVTQTPSHQVTQMGQEVILRCVPISNHLYFYWYRQILGQKVEFLVSFYNNEISEKSEIFDDQFSVERPDGSNFTLKIRSTKLEDSAMYFCASTPMAGPSYEQYFGPGTRLTVT.

This clonotype showed up many times. This sequence joins TRBV28 and TRBJ1-1; no definite D call. Germline assignment: CDR1 MDHEN and CDR2 SYDVKM. V dropped 6 bases and J dropped 0 bases, with 8 bases sitting between them. The CDR3 sequence is 13 residues long. The CDR3 nucleotides are TGTGCCAGCAGGCTCGTTATGAACACTGAAGCTTTCTTT. As protein: CASRLVMNTEAFF. Full variable domain (rest looked up from reference TRBV28 and TRBJ1-1): DVKVTQSSRYLVKRTGEKVFLECVQDMDHENMFWYRQDPGLGLRLIYFSYDVKMKEKGDIPEGYSVSREKKERFSLILESASTNQTSMYLCASRLVMNTEAFFGQGTRLTVV.

This clonotype came up many times. CDR3 nucleotide sequence: TGTGCCAGCAGGCAGCCGGGGACAGGGGACACTGAAGCTTTCTTT. Protein: CASRQPGTGDTEAFF. The chain links TRBV6-6 to TRBJ1-1; 10 nucleotides align to TRBD1. The CDR3 is 15 residues long. Germline V lookup: CDR1 MNHNY, CDR2 SVGAGI (reference sequence). With V trimmed by 6 bases and J by 3 bases, 7 bases remained unmatched.

This clonotype was seen more than once but under ten times. The rearrangement uses TRBV19 and TRBJ2-2; D is perhaps TRBD2 (6 bases). This CDR3 is built from 15 residues. Germline V gene sequence: CDR1 LNHDA, CDR2 SQIVND (reference sequence). Trimming shortened V by 3 bases and J by 1 base, and 9 bases separated the two germline ends. The CDR3 protein is CASSIVGGNTGELFF. CDR3 in DNA: TGTGCCAGTAGTATCGTCGGGGGGAACACCGGGGAGCTGTTTTTT. The complete variable domain, with remaining parts taken from reference TRBV19 and TRBJ2-2, reads DGGITQSPKYLFRKEGQNVTLSCEQNLNHDAMYWYRQDPGQGLRLIYYSQIVNDFQKGDIAEGYSVSREKKESFPLTVTSAQKNPTAFYLCASSIVGGNTGELFFGEGSRLTVL.

Comments on this clonotype: At one end the junction does not follow the germline gene, possibly because of a read error. The chain couples TRBV27 to TRBJ1-2; TRBD1 might be the D (5 bases). In germline, CDR1 is MNHEY, CDR2 SMNVEV (reference sequence). This CDR3 contains 15 residues. CDR3 residues: CASSYGPTANYSYTF. The CDR3, as DNA: TGTGCCAGCAGTTACGGACCGACAGCTAACTATAGCTACACCTTC.

This clonotype showed up just a few times. The chain uses TRBV28 and TRBJ1-5, with 7 bases matching TRBD1. This CDR3 is 15 amino acids long. Germline V lookup: CDR1 MDHEN, CDR2 SYDVKM. The ends lost 5 bases at V and 7 bases at J; junction bases unmatched: 11. The CDR3 protein is CASSPQGESDQPQHF. CDR3 DNA sequence: TGTGCCAGCAGTCCTCAGGGGGAAAGTGACCAGCCCCAGCATTTT. The whole variable domain, filled in from reference TRBV28 and TRBJ1-5, reads DVKVTQSSRYLVKRTGEKVFLECVQDMDHENMFWYRQDPGLGLRLIYFSYDVKMKEKGDIPEGYSVSREKKERFSLILESASTNQTSMYLCASSPQGESDQPQHFGDGTRLSIL.

This clonotype was seen a few times. The chain joins TRBV20-1 to TRBJ2-6; D perhaps matches TRBD1 (5 bases). CDR1 is DFQATT and CDR2 is SNEGSKA in the germline V gene (reference sequence). V was trimmed by 3 bases and J by 2 bases, leaving 8 bases between them. The CDR3 extends over 14 amino acids. This CDR3 reads CSASEGAGANVLTF. The CDR3 nucleotides read TGCAGTGCTAGTGAAGGGGCTGGGGCCAACGTCCTGACTTTC.

A word on this clonotype: A much larger clone differs by one base, so this may be a read error. This chain joins TRBV25-1 and TRBJ1-5, with a weak D call TRBD1 (5 bases). The ends were cut back, 1 base at V and 10 bases at J, with 17 bases in the middle. The CDR3 extends over 15 amino acids. Germline values: CDR1 MGHDK, CDR2 SYGVNS. CDR3 sequence: CASSESGGKGHPQHF. Here the CDR3 DNA reads TGTGCCAGCAGTGAATCAGGAGGGAAGGGGCACCCCCAGCATTTT.

The J gene is TRBJ2-5, the V gene TRBV7-9; D remains ambiguous. V lost 3 bases and J lost 3, with 8 bases in between. The CDR3 is 13 amino acids. Germline lookup yields CDR1 SEHNR and CDR2 FQNEAQ (reference sequence). CDR3 sequence: CASSFGLEETQYF. The DNA of the CDR3 is TGTGCCAGCAGCTTCGGTCTAGAAGAGACCCAGTACTTC.

There are many counts of this clonotype. The V and J genes are TRBV20-1 and TRBJ2-7; maybe TRBD1 (5 bases). Germline V gives CDR1 DFQATT, CDR2 SNEGSKA (reference sequence). Trimming left V 3 bases short and J 0 bases short, with 12 bases between. The CDR3 covers 14 residues. The CDR3 coding sequence is TGCAGTGCTAGGAGCCCCAGGGCCTCCTACGAGCAGTACTTC. Translating gives CSARSPRASYEQYF.

This clonotype was seen at least ten times. CDR3 residues: CATLTAGALNTEAFF. CDR3 coding DNA: TGTGCCACCCTGACCGCGGGGGCATTGAACACTGAAGCTTTCTTT. The chain employs TRBV28 and TRBJ1-1; the D gene is possibly TRBD1 (6 bases). Germline V gene lookup returns CDR1 MDHEN and CDR2 SYDVKM. The V and J ends lost 10 bases and 0 bases respectively, with 18 bases between them. There are 15 residues in the CDR3.